This T cell receptor (beta chain) was sequenced during a study of cytomegalovirus exposure and HLA in healthy donors. The protocol was immunoSEQ multiplex PCR, while the TCRdb copy is restricted to in-frame clones and leaves out a portion. The sample includes about 180,000 clones, 85% seen only once; the top ten take about a sixth. The sequencing input was PBMCs. This clonotype was sampled from a man between 18 and 35 years old in good health and CMV-seropositive.

CDR3: CASSPMGQGAEGYTF. The CDR3 bases are TGCGCCAGCAGCCCCATGGGACAGGGGGCTGAAGGCTACACCTTC. The J gene is TRBJ1-2, the V gene TRBV5-1; 12 bases match TRBD1. With 4 bases clipped from V and 8 bases from J, the junction kept 9 bases outside the gene matches. CDR1 SGHRS and CDR2 YFSETQ come from the germline V gene. This CDR3 is 15 amino acids long. The whole variable domain, filled in from reference TRBV5-1 and TRBJ1-2, reads KAGVTQTPRYLIKTRGQQVTLSCSPISGHRSVSWYQQTPGQGLQFLFEYFSETQRNKGNFPGRFSGRQFSNSRSEMNVSTLELGDSALYLCASSPMGQGAEGYTFGSGTRLTVV.